The rows below give T cell receptor beta chains drawn from one sample of a study of blood T cell repertoires in COVID-19. Assay used: immunoSEQ multiplex PCR; TCRdb lists only in-frame clones, some missing. The sample shows some 110,000 clones, roughly 74% of them seen only once. Sequenced input: peripheral blood. The receptor source for this set is an elderly man with COVID-19, enrolled during active disease. Both conserved end residues are part of each CDR3. The D gene is left open where the match is weak. The listing skips clone size in some rows; elsewhere it reads once, few, many or a size class.

v_call: TRBV6-5; d_call: TRBD1; clone_size: NA; j_call: TRBJ1-5; cdr3_nt: TGTGCCAGCAGGTTGACAGGGATGGATCAGCCCCAGCATTTT; cdr3_aa: CASRLTGMDQPQHF
v_call: TRBV5-1; d_call: TRBD1; clone_size: NA; j_call: TRBJ1-4; cdr3_nt: TGCGCCAGCAGCCCCACGTTGCGGGGACAGGAGGCTGAAAAACTGTTTTTT; cdr3_aa: CASSPTLRGQEAEKLFF
v_call: TRBV13; d_call: TRBD1; clone_size: NA; j_call: TRBJ1-3; cdr3_nt: TGTGCCAGCAGCTCGTACAGGGGCCGCAGCTCTGGAAACACCATATATTTT; cdr3_aa: CASSSYRGRSSGNTIYF
v_call: TRBV6-4; d_call: NA; clone_size: NA; j_call: TRBJ2-2; cdr3_nt: TGTGCCAGCAGCGCCCTGGGTATTGGACTGAGCGGGGAGCTGTTTTTT; cdr3_aa: CASSALGIGLSGELFF
v_call: TRBV10-3; d_call: TRBD2; clone_size: few; j_call: TRBJ2-1; cdr3_nt: TGTGCCACCAAGCTAGCGGGAGGGCCTGCCTACAATGAGCAGTTCTTC; cdr3_aa: CATKLAGGPAYNEQFF
v_call: TRBV9; d_call: NA; clone_size: few; j_call: TRBJ2-2; cdr3_nt: TGTGCCAGCAGCCCCAGTGCGGGGAACACCGGGGAGCTGTTTTTT; cdr3_aa: CASSPSAGNTGELFF
v_call: TRBV6-5; d_call: NA; clone_size: NA; j_call: TRBJ1-4; cdr3_nt: TGTGCCAGCAGCGGGGGGATTGCAACTAATGAAAAACTGTTTTTT; cdr3_aa: CASSGGIATNEKLFF
v_call: TRBV19; d_call: NA; clone_size: NA; j_call: TRBJ1-2; cdr3_nt: TGTGCCAGTAGCCGGGGGGACGGAGCTAACTATGGCTACACCTTC; cdr3_aa: CASSRGDGANYGYTF
v_call: TRBV7-8; d_call: TRBD1; clone_size: NA; j_call: TRBJ1-4; cdr3_nt: TGTGCCAGCAGCATGGGACAGGGGCGGGATGAAAAACTGTTTTTT; cdr3_aa: CASSMGQGRDEKLFF
v_call: TRBV7-2; d_call: TRBD2; clone_size: NA; j_call: TRBJ2-5; cdr3_nt: TGTGCCAGCAGCTTAGTTCCCAGCGGGAGGGGTAGTGGGCAAGAGACCCAGTACTTC; cdr3_aa: CASSLVPSGRGSGQETQYF
v_call: TRBV29-1; d_call: TRBD1; clone_size: NA; j_call: TRBJ1-2; cdr3_nt: TGCAGCGTTCAGGTCGGGACAGGGGGCTCGAAGACCTTC; cdr3_aa: CSVQVGTGGSKTF
v_call: TRBV7-3; d_call: TRBD1; clone_size: NA; j_call: TRBJ2-5; cdr3_nt: TGTGCCAGCAGACCACATACAGGGGCAGAGACCCAGTACTTC; cdr3_aa: CASRPHTGAETQYF
v_call: TRBV2; d_call: NA; clone_size: NA; j_call: TRBJ2-5; cdr3_nt: TGTGCCAGCCGGGAGAGGGTTCGGGAGACCCAGTACTTC; cdr3_aa: CASRERVRETQYF